The next 15 T cell receptor beta chains were all read from a single sample in a study of PD-L1 blockade in urothelial cancer. Data came from immunoSEQ multiplex PCR; TCRdb stores just in-frame clones and leaves some out. The data show 20,000 to 25,000 clones, around 91% seen once. Time point denoted: peripheral blood 6 weeks after treatment start. The input for sequencing was PBMCs, taken around atezolizumab (anti-PD-L1) treatment. The origin of the receptors is a woman aged 55-75 years with urothelial cancer.

The CDR3, as DNA: TGTGCCAGCAGCGTTACAGGGTACGAGCAGTACTTC. This codes for CASSVTGYEQYF. This chain joins TRBV11-2 and TRBJ2-7, with D possibly TRBD1 on 6 matching bases. Germline V gene sequence: CDR1 SGHAT, CDR2 FQNNGV. V shed 5 bases and J shed 4 bases, with 9 bases lying between them. The CDR3 extends over 12 amino acids.

This sequence joins TRBV19 and TRBJ1-3; tentative D call: TRBD1 (5 bases). Germline-derived CDR1 and CDR2 are LNHDA and SQIVND (reference sequence). The CDR3 runs 15 residues. Between the trimmed V and J ends, which lost 6 bases and 5 bases, there was a span of 17 bases. The DNA of the CDR3 is TGTGCCAGTAGCCCCGATACGGGGGTGAGAAACACCATATATTTT. Its protein product is CASSPDTGVRNTIYF.

The chain carries TRBV18 and TRBJ1-4, with 7 positions matching TRBD1. V dropped 4 bases and J dropped 8; count of bases not matched to a gene: 7. The germline gives CDR1 KGHSH, CDR2 LQKENI. The CDR3 is 14 amino acids. The CDR3 loop is CASSRVTGQEKLFF. For the CDR3, the DNA is TGTGCCAGCTCACGAGTGACAGGGCAAGAAAAACTGTTTTTT. The full variable domain, rest sourced from reference TRBV18 and TRBJ1-4, is NAGVMQNPRHLVRRRGQEARLRCSPMKGHSHVYWYRQLPEEGLKFMVYLQKENIIDESGMPKERFSAEFPKEGPSILRIQQVVRGDSAAYFCASSRVTGQEKLFFGSGTQLSVL.

The count of this clone is one. V is TRBV7-9 and J is TRBJ2-4, with D possibly matching TRBD1 (5 bases). CDR1 and CDR2 from the germline V gene are SEHNR and FQNEAQ (reference sequence). V was trimmed by 2 bases and J by 0 bases, leaving 14 bases between them. CDR3 size: 17 residues. This CDR3 reads CASSLMADSLAKNIQYF. In nucleotides, the CDR3 is TGTGCCAGCAGCTTAATGGCTGACAGTCTAGCCAAAAACATTCAGTACTTC.

This chain uses TRBV7-2 with TRBJ2-2, with 9 bases lining up with TRBD1. Germline V lookup: CDR1 SGHTA, CDR2 FQGNSA. The V segment lost 6 bases and the J segment 6 bases; nucleotides outside the gene matches: 5. The CDR3 has 14 amino acids. As DNA, the CDR3 is TGTGCCAGCAGGCCGCGACAGGGGGCCGGGGAGCTGTTTTTT. Encoded protein: CASRPRQGAGELFF.

The J gene is TRBJ2-1, the V gene TRBV19, with 10 bases aligning to TRBD1. The CDR3 contains 18 residues. The V segment lost 7 bases and the J segment 8 bases; nucleotides outside the gene matches: 20. CDR1 LNHDA and CDR2 SQIVND come from the germline V gene (reference sequence). This chain's CDR3 is CASIGSRRQGATSDEQFF. In nucleotides, the CDR3 is TGTGCCAGTATCGGGTCGCGGAGACAGGGGGCGACTAGCGATGAGCAGTTCTTC.

CDR3 coding DNA: TGTGCCAGCAGGGAGGGTCGATACTACGAGCAGTACTTC. Translating gives CASREGRYYEQYF. This chain connects TRBV28 to TRBJ2-7; tentative D call: TRBD2 (6 bases). Germline loops: CDR1 MDHEN, CDR2 SYDVKM. This CDR3 contains 13 residues. Trimming pared 6 bases from V and 3 bases from J, leaving 12 bases between.

The chain couples TRBV5-4 to TRBJ2-3; 14 bases line up with TRBD2. Trimming took 4 bases from V and 2 from J; bases not matched to a gene: 9. Germline V CDR1 and CDR2: SGHNT, YYREEE (reference sequence). The CDR3 totals 18 residues. The CDR3 here is CASSLGLAGGGDTDTQYF. CDR3 bases: TGTGCCAGCAGCCTCGGACTAGCGGGAGGTGGGGACACAGATACGCAGTATTTT.

This clone appeared a single time. The genes are TRBV6-1 and TRBJ2-5, with D perhaps TRBD2 (5 bases). From germline, CDR1 is MNHNS and CDR2 SASEGT. There are 14 residues in the CDR3. Trimming took off 0 bases at V and 5 bases at J, with 10 bases between the two ends. The CDR3 nucleotides are TGTGCCAGCAGTGAAGCTGCTAGCAAGGAGACCCAGTACTTC. Its translation: CASSEAASKETQYF.

The gene calls are TRBV12-5 and TRBJ2-2; D is ambiguous. Germline V gene data show CDR1 as LGHNT and CDR2 as FRNRAP. V was cut by 2 bases and J by 7 bases, with 5 bases left in between. The CDR3 sequence is 12 residues long. This CDR3 is CASGLTSGELFF. CDR3 nucleotide sequence: TGTGCTAGTGGTTTGACGAGCGGGGAGCTGTTTTTT.

The chain employs TRBV5-3 and TRBJ2-3; 8 bases match TRBD2. TRBV5-3 is an open reading frame whose function is uncertain. The J segment lost 7 bases and the V segment lost 1 base, leaving 5 bases of the junction unmatched. The CDR3 contains 14 residues. CDR3 amino acids: CARSLWTSRNTQYF. The CDR3 region has the DNA TGTGCCAGAAGCTTGTGGACTAGCCGGAATACGCAGTATTTT.

The chain has TRBV29-1 and TRBJ2-7; 9 positions match TRBD1. This CDR3 has 15 amino acids. Losses at the gene ends were 4 bases for V and 0 bases for J; bases not matched to a gene: 7. Germline assignment: CDR1 SQVTM and CDR2 ANQGSEA. This CDR3 reads CSVGAPGQGSYEQYF. CDR3 DNA: TGCAGCGTTGGAGCCCCGGGACAGGGCTCCTACGAGCAGTACTTC.

The chain is built from TRBV2 and TRBJ2-5; 12 positions match TRBD1. After removal of 8 bases from V and 5 bases from J, the junction contained 15 bases not matched to a gene. The length of the CDR3 is 17 residues. Germline CDR1 and CDR2: SNHLY and FYNNEI. CDR3 residues: CASLERGTGGFRETQYF. Here the CDR3 DNA reads TGTGCCAGCCTAGAGAGGGGGACAGGGGGCTTTCGGGAGACCCAGTACTTC.

The chain joins TRBV5-1 to TRBJ1-1, with D hard to call. Trimming removed 6 bases from V and 4 bases from J, with 16 bases in between. The CDR3 is 14 residues long. Germline CDR1 is SGHRS and CDR2 is YFSETQ. The CDR3 coding sequence is TGCGCCAGCACCTCCCTTCTAGGAGGCACTGAAGCTTTCTTT. This codes for CASTSLLGGTEAFF.

This clone has only one observation. The rearrangement uses TRBV6-6 and TRBJ2-7; D is uncertain. CDR3 length equals 14 residues. Germline V lookup: CDR1 MNHNY, CDR2 SVGAGI (reference sequence). V was pared by 7 bases and J by 0 bases, with 13 bases between. CDR3 coding DNA: TGTGCCAGCATCCAACAAATAAGCTCCTACGAGCAGTACTTC. Its translation is CASIQQISSYEQYF.